This T cell receptor (beta chain) emerged from a study of early T cells in non-severe SARS-CoV-2 infection. In the study overall: Bulk RNA isolated from unsorted whole blood underwent sequencing; chains were not paired.

Germline V CDR1 and CDR2: LGHNA, YSLEER. Trimming took 1 base from V and 6 from J; bases not matched to a gene: 12. This CDR3 has 17 amino acids. The protocol attached unique molecular identifiers to individual cDNA molecules. TCRdb reprocessed the 5' RACE reads via MiXCR and lists one record per CDR3 protein. The table has about 55,000 distinct CDR3 sequences, around 13% seen once; the top ten hold about 1.4%. Study conclusions and caveats: Matching with VDJdb favored anti-spike CD8 responses (missing private and CD4 specificities).

In this sample, this clonotype turned up a few times. Its antigen remains unidentified. The receptor was derived from an adult who was a healthcare worker with PCR-confirmed SARS-CoV-2 infection or an uninfected control (not recorded which). J is TRBJ2-3 and V is TRBV4-3, with 8 bases lining up with TRBD1. Sequencing was carried out using whole blood. This CDR3 is CASSQGFTGTGGDTQYF. For the CDR3, the DNA is TGCGCCAGCAGCCAAGGATTCACCGGGACAGGTGGGGATACGCAGTATTTT.